A selection of T cell receptor beta chains follows, all from one sample in a study of T cell responses to AZD1222 COVID-19 vaccine. The assay was immunoSEQ multiplex PCR, and TCRdb's table has in-frame clones only and misses some. The table lists about 260,000 clones, over 90% of them singletons, with roughly 0.6% in the top ten. The material was peripheral blood, obtained on day 0 of AZD1222 vaccination. Every receptor here comes from an adult in good health. CDR3s include the opening cysteine and the closing phenylalanine or tryptophan. The D gene is left open where the match is weak. Expanded clones get a size class; other rows say once, few or many, or leave the size out.

CDR3 DNA | CDR3 protein | CDR3 length | D gene | clone size | J gene | V gene
TGTGCCAGCAGTGAAGCATCCGAAACCCAGTACTTC | CASSEASETQYF | 12 | . | . | TRBJ2-5 | TRBV6-1
TGTGCCAGCAGTCCCCAAACGGTGGGCCCGCCCCAGCATTTT | CASSPQTVGPPQHF | 14 | . | . | TRBJ1-5 | TRBV2
TGTGCCATCAGCAGGGGGTGGGAGCAGTACTTC | CAISRGWEQYF | 11 | TRBD1 | . | TRBJ2-7 | TRBV10-3
TGTGCCAGCAGCTCCCTCGGAACTGGGTCGGGCACTGAAGCTTTCTTT | CASSSLGTGSGTEAFF | 16 | . | . | TRBJ1-1 | TRBV5-6
TGTGCCAGCAGTGAAGAAACAGATACGCAGTATTTT | CASSEETDTQYF | 12 | . | . | TRBJ2-3 | TRBV6-4
TGTGCCAGCAGTGCTGACTCTGGAAACACCATATATTTT | CASSADSGNTIYF | 13 | . | . | TRBJ1-3 | TRBV6-4
TGTGCCAGCTCCACAGGGGGCTCGTACACTGAAGCTTTCTTT | CASSTGGSYTEAFF | 14 | TRBD1 | . | TRBJ1-1 | TRBV25-1
TGTGCCAGCAGCGTAGGTAAGGGAGGTAGCACCGGGGAGCTGTTTTTT | CASSVGKGGSTGELFF | 16 | . | . | TRBJ2-2 | TRBV9
TGTGCCAGCAGCTTAAGCCTAGCCTCAGATACGCAGTATTTT | CASSLSLASDTQYF | 14 | . | . | TRBJ2-3 | TRBV7-3
TGTGCCATCAGTGAGTTTGAGGCTCCAGATACGCAGTATTTT | CAISEFEAPDTQYF | 14 | . | . | TRBJ2-3 | TRBV10-3
TGTGCCAGCAGCATCCAAAGGGGGTCCTTGAACACTGAAGCTTTCTTT | CASSIQRGSLNTEAFF | 16 | . | . | TRBJ1-1 | TRBV21-1
TGTGCCAGCAGTGAAGCTTTCAGATACAATGAGCAGTTCTTC | CASSEAFRYNEQFF | 14 | . | . | TRBJ2-1 | TRBV2
TGTGCCAGCAGTCCCCCTAGCGGGAGTACAGATACGCAGTATTTT | CASSPPSGSTDTQYF | 15 | TRBD2 | few | TRBJ2-3 | TRBV28
TGTGCCAGCTCCATGACTACGGACAATGAGCAGTTCTTC | CASSMTTDNEQFF | 13 | . | few | TRBJ2-1 | TRBV6-4
TGTGCCAGCAGTCTTCGGGGTAGGAACACTGAAGCTTTCTTT | CASSLRGRNTEAFF | 14 | . | . | TRBJ1-1 | TRBV28
TGTGCCAGCTCACCTTCCCTATCCTACAATGAGCAGTTCTTC | CASSPSLSYNEQFF | 14 | . | . | TRBJ2-1 | TRBV18
TGTGCCAGCAGCCCCTCCCCCAGAGGGAACACTGAAGCTTTCTTT | CASSPSPRGNTEAFF | 15 | . | . | TRBJ1-1 | TRBV3-1/TRBV3-2
TGTGCCAGCAGCGGAACCTTCTCTGGAAACACCATATATTTT | CASSGTFSGNTIYF | 14 | . | . | TRBJ1-3 | TRBV9
TGTGCCAGCAGCTTGGGATGGAATACTAATGAAAAACTGTTTTTT | CASSLGWNTNEKLFF | 15 | . | . | TRBJ1-4 | TRBV5-5
TGTGCCAGCAGTTTATTTGCGGGCTATGGCTACACCTTC | CASSLFAGYGYTF | 13 | . | . | TRBJ1-2 | TRBV28
TGTGCGACGGCCGGGGGATACGAGCAGTACTTC | CATAGGYEQYF | 11 | . | . | TRBJ2-7 | TRBV7-2
TGTGCCAGCAGTGGATGGACAGTACATGGCTACACCTTC | CASSGWTVHGYTF | 13 | . | once | TRBJ1-2 | TRBV6-2/TRBV6-3
TGTGCCAGTAGTTCGGGGACAGTTACCTATGGCTACACCTTC | CASSSGTVTYGYTF | 14 | TRBD1 | . | TRBJ1-2 | TRBV19
TGTGCCAGCAGTTCCACGGGGGGCACTGAAGCTTTCTTT | CASSSTGGTEAFF | 13 | . | . | TRBJ1-1 | TRBV2
TGTGCCAGCAGTTCCCAGGGGCAGAGCAATCAGCCCCAGCATTTT | CASSSQGQSNQPQHF | 15 | . | . | TRBJ1-5 | TRBV2
TGCGCCAGCAGCTTGGGGGACAGGGATAATGAAAAACTGTTTTTT | CASSLGDRDNEKLFF | 15 | TRBD1 | . | TRBJ1-4 | TRBV5-1
TGTGCCAGTCGGCGATCCGGGGAGCTGTTTTTT | CASRRSGELFF | 11 | . | . | TRBJ2-2 | TRBV19
TGTGCCAGCAGCCCGGGACTAGCGGGAGAGAAGTCAAGGGAGACCCAGTACTTC | CASSPGLAGEKSRETQYF | 18 | TRBD2 | once | TRBJ2-5 | TRBV7-9
TGCGCCAGCAGCCCCTGGGACAGGCCCCAAGAGACCCAGTACTTC | CASSPWDRPQETQYF | 15 | TRBD1 | . | TRBJ2-5 | TRBV4-1
TGTGCCAGCAGCCAGGACAGGGGGTTTAACACTGAAGCTTTCTTT | CASSQDRGFNTEAFF | 15 | TRBD1 | . | TRBJ1-1 | TRBV4-2
TGTGCCAGCAGCGTAGGGAGTGTTGGTGCAGCAGATACGCAGTATTTT | CASSVGSVGAADTQYF | 16 | . | . | TRBJ2-3 | TRBV9